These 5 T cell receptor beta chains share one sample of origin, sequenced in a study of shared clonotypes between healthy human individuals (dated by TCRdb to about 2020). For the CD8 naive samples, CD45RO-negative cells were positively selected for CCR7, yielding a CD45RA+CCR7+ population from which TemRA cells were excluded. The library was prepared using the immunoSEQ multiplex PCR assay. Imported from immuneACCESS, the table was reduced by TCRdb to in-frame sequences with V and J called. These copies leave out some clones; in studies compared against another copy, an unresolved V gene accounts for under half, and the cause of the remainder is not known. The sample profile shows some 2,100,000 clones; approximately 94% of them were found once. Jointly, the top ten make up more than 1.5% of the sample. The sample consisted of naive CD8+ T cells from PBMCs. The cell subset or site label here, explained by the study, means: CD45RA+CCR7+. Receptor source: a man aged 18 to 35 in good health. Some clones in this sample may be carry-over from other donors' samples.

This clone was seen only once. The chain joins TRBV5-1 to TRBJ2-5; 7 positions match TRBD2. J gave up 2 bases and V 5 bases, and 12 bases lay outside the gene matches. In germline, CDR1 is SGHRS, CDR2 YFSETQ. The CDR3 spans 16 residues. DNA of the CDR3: TGCGCCAGCAGAAGGGAGGTGGCTAGCGGTCAAGAGACCCAGTACTTC. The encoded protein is CASRREVASGQETQYF.

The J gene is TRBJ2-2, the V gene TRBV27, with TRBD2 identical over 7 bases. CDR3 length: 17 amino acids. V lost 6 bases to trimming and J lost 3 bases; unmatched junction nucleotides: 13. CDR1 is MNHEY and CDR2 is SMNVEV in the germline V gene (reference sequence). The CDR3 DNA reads TGTGCCAGCAGGTCGTGGGGGGGAGGGGATTACACCGGGGAGCTGTTTTTT. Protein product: CASRSWGGGDYTGELFF.

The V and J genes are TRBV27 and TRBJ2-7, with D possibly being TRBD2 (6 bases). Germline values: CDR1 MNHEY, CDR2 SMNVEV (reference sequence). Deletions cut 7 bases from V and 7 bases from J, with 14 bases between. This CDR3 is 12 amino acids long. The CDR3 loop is CASIWGVREQYF. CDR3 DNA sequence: TGTGCCAGCATCTGGGGGGTGAGGGAGCAGTACTTC.

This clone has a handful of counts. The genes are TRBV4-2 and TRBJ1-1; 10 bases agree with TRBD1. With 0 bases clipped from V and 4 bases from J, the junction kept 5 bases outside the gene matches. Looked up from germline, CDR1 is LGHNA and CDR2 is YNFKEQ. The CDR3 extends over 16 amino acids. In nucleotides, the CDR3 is TGTGCCAGCAGCCAAGACCGGGACAGGGGAGTCACTGAAGCTTTCTTT. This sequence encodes CASSQDRDRGVTEAFF.

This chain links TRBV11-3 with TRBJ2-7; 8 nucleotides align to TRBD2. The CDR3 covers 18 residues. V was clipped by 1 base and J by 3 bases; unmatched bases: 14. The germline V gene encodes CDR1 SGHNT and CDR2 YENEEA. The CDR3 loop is CASSLVRWGLGGLYEQYF. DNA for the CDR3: TGTGCCAGCAGCTTAGTGCGATGGGGACTAGGGGGACTCTACGAGCAGTACTTC.